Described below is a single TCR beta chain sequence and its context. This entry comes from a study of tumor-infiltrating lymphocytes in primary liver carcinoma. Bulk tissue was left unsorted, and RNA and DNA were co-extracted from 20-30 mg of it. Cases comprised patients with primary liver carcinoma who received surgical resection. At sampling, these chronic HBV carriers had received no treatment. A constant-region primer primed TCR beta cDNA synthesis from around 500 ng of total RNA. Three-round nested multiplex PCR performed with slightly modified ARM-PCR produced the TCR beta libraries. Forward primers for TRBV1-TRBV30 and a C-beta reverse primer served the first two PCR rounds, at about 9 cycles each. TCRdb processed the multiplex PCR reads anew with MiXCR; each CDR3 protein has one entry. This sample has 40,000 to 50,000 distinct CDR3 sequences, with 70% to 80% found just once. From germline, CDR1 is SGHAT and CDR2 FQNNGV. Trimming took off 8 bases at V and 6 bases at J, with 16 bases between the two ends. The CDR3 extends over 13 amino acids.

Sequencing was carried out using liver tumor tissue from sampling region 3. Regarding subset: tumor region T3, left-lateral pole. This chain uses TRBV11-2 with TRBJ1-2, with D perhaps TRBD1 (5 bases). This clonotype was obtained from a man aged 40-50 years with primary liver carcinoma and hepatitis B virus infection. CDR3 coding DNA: TGTGCCAGCGATGGGGCAAGTATGAATGGCTACACCTTC. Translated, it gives CASDGASMNGYTF.